The sequence of this TCR beta chain was determined in a study of cytomegalovirus exposure and HLA in healthy donors. Study-level points and caveats: Upon later analysis, TCR association rates were observed to vary by HLA locus, being highest for DRB1 and lowest for HLA-C. An analysis that came later showed most CMV-associated TCR beta chains appearing HLA-restricted. In a later analysis, around 18,000 TCR beta sequences were associated with HLA alleles at 0.05 false discovery rate.

Germline values: CDR1 SGHTA, CDR2 FQGNSA. This CDR3 has 15 residues. With 2 bases removed from V and 6 bases from J, the gap between germline ends came to 14 bases. This clone occurred a few times. Antigen unknown. The primer mix had 60 Vbeta and 13 Jbeta primers. Libraries were prepared by immunoSEQ multiplex PCR; TCRdb keeps only in-frame clonotypes and omits some of them. The sample holds roughly 120,000 clones, about four fifths seen once. Each of the donors was a healthy bone marrow donor. This receptor was obtained from a man aged 25-40 years in good health and CMV-seropositive. The chain couples TRBV7-2 to TRBJ2-1; possible D gene TRBD2, 5 bases. The specimen was PBMCs. CDR3: CASSLLSFEGNEQFF. The CDR3 DNA sequence: TGTGCCAGCAGCTTACTTAGTTTCGAGGGCAATGAGCAGTTCTTC. Full variable domain (remainder filled in from reference TRBV7-2 and TRBJ2-1): GAGVSQSPSNKVTEKGKDVELRCDPISGHTALYWYRQSLGQGLEFLIYFQGNSAPDKSGLPSDRFSAERTGGSVSTLTIQRTQQEDSAVYLCASSLLSFEGNEQFFGPGTRLTVL.